The 21 T cell receptor beta chains below come from one sample, sequenced in a study of early T cells in non-severe SARS-CoV-2 infection. MiXCR was run by TCRdb on the 5' RACE reads, yielding one entry per CDR3 protein. The sample lists tens of thousands of distinct CDR3 sequences, roughly an eighth seen once, with 5% to 8% in the top ten. The specimen sequenced was whole blood. The receptors originated from an adult who was a healthcare worker with PCR-confirmed SARS-CoV-2 infection or an uninfected control (not recorded which).

This clonotype showed up just a few times. The gene calls are TRBV2 and TRBJ1-5; D not resolved. V shed 4 bases and J shed 9 bases, with 16 bases lying between them. Looked up from germline, CDR1 is SNHLY and CDR2 is FYNNEI. This CDR3 spans 14 amino acids. The DNA of the CDR3 is TGTGCCAGCAGTGTGGGTCCCCAGATGTTGCCCCAGCATTTT. Its protein product is CASSVGPQMLPQHF.

This clonotype was picked up many times. The chain combines TRBV5-1 with TRBJ2-2; no firm D call. CDR1 and CDR2 (germline): SGHRS, YFSETQ. This CDR3 is 16 amino acids long. Between the trimmed V and J ends, which lost 4 bases and 0 bases, there was a span of 13 bases. CDR3 nucleotide sequence: TGCGCCAGCAGCGTAGATAGTAGCTCGAACACCGGGGAGCTGTTTTTT. Translated, it gives CASSVDSSSNTGELFF.

In this sample, this clonotype turned up a few times. The chain employs TRBV27 and TRBJ1-5; D not resolved. CDR1 and CDR2 from the germline V gene are MNHEY and SMNVEV (reference sequence). The length of the CDR3 is 16 residues. Trimming shortened V by 4 bases and J by 3 bases, and 16 bases separated the two germline ends. CDR3 nucleotides: TGTGCCAGCAGTTCTAGTTTTTATTCCGCCAATCAGCCCCAGCATTTT. It specifies CASSSSFYSANQPQHF.

This rearrangement joins TRBV7-6 to TRBJ2-5; D uncertain. This CDR3 contains 13 residues. Trimming took off 3 bases at V and 5 bases at J, with 10 bases between the two ends. Germline V gene sequence: CDR1 SGHVS, CDR2 FNYEAQ. The CDR3 spells CASSFASKETQYF. Here the CDR3 DNA reads TGTGCCAGCAGCTTTGCTAGTAAGGAGACCCAGTACTTC.

This clonotype was seen a few times. This chain joins TRBV6-5 and TRBJ1-2; no firm D call. The germline V gene encodes CDR1 MNHEY and CDR2 SVGAGI. With 0 bases removed from V and 4 bases from J, the gap between germline ends came to 9 bases. The length of the CDR3 is 14 residues. CDR3 bases: TGTGCCAGCAGTTACTCGTGGGCCGGCTATGGCTACACCTTC. Translation: CASSYSWAGYGYTF.

This clonotype was detected a few times. This chain joins TRBV29-1 and TRBJ2-3; TRBD2 might be the D (6 bases). The CDR3 runs to 15 residues. CDR1 is SQVTM, CDR2 ANQGSEA, per germline. V lost 1 base and J lost 2, with 13 bases in between. The CDR3 reads CSVEGTSPNTDTQYF. CDR3 nucleotide sequence: TGCAGCGTTGAAGGTACTAGCCCAAACACAGATACGCAGTATTTT.

The chain couples TRBV29-1 to TRBJ2-2; D not resolved. The germline CDR1 and CDR2 sequences are SQVTM and ANQGSEA. The CDR3 is made up of 13 amino acids. Deletions cut 6 bases from V and 6 bases from J, with 14 bases between. The CDR3: CSVASKGPGELFF. CDR3 in DNA: TGCAGCGTCGCCTCAAAGGGCCCCGGGGAGCTGTTTTTT.

A few counts support this clonotype. CDR3 nucleotides: TGTGCCATCAGTGATGAGGGATCGTACAATGAGCAGTTCTTC. Amino acids: CAISDEGSYNEQFF. V is TRBV10-3 and J is TRBJ2-1, with D tentatively TRBD2 (5 bases). Between the trimmed V and J ends, which lost 3 bases and 4 bases, there was a span of 10 bases. Germline V gives CDR1 ENHRY, CDR2 SYGVKD. This CDR3 has 14 amino acids.

CDR3 bases: TGCGCCAGCAGCCGCGAGCCCGAAGGGACTAGCCTCTACAATGAGCAGTTCTTC. Translation: CASSREPEGTSLYNEQFF. V usage is TRBV4-3 and J usage is TRBJ2-1; 9 bases fit TRBD2. The CDR3 consists of 18 residues. CDR1 is LGHNA, CDR2 YSLEER, per germline. Trimming at V came to 4 bases and at J to 3 bases, leaving 13 bases not matched to a gene.

Ten or more counts support this clonotype. This chain joins TRBV27 and TRBJ2-1, with D tentatively TRBD2 (7 bases). V lost 2 bases, J lost 8 bases, and 16 bases lay in between. The germline gives CDR1 MNHEY, CDR2 SMNVEV (reference sequence). The CDR3 loop spans 15 amino acids. CDR3 nucleotide sequence: TGTGCCAGCAGTTTAGCCAGTGGGGGGGGCTATGAGCAGTTCTTC. Its translation: CASSLASGGGYEQFF.

The chain's CDR3 is CSAGGSYEQYF. As DNA, the CDR3 is TGCAGTGCCGGGGGGAGCTACGAGCAGTACTTC. V is TRBV20-1 and J is TRBJ2-7, with 7 bases lining up with TRBD2. Trimming at V came to 6 bases and at J to 3 bases, leaving 2 bases not matched to a gene. The CDR3 has 11 amino acids. Germline assignment: CDR1 DFQATT and CDR2 SNEGSKA (reference sequence).

At least ten counts were recorded for this clonotype. The V and J genes are TRBV2 and TRBJ2-7; TRBD1 agrees at 8 bases. Unmatched junction bases numbered 12, after V lost 8 bases and J lost 3 bases. Germline lookup yields CDR1 SNHLY and CDR2 FYNNEI. CDR3 length: 15 residues. The CDR3 sequence is CASAIGGQAIYEQYF. Here the CDR3 DNA reads TGTGCCAGCGCAATCGGGGGACAGGCCATCTACGAGCAGTACTTC.

This clonotype was picked up a small number of times. The chain joins TRBV6-5 to TRBJ2-3; 9 nucleotides match TRBD2. CDR3 length equals 12 residues. Germline V gene data show CDR1 as MNHEY and CDR2 as SVGAGI. V was clipped by 6 bases and J by 8 bases; unmatched bases: 3. DNA for the CDR3: TGTGCCAGCAGGAGTAGCGGGAGTACGCAGTATTTT. This codes for CASRSSGSTQYF.

The chain has TRBV12-3 or TRBV12-4 and TRBJ1-5; 9 bases are shared with TRBD1. The ends lost 6 bases at V and 4 bases at J; junction bases unmatched: 4. The CDR3 totals 14 residues. Here the CDR3 reads CASSRDRVNQPQHF. The CDR3, as DNA: TGTGCCAGCAGCAGGGACAGGGTGAATCAGCCCCAGCATTTT.

The chain has TRBV2 and TRBJ2-5; no clear D. Germline V gene data show CDR1 as SNHLY and CDR2 as FYNNEI. Trimming removed 1 base from V and 5 bases from J, with 5 bases in between. The CDR3 loop spans 12 amino acids. CDR3 coding DNA: TGTGCCAGCAGTGAAGTAGGGGAGACCCAGTACTTC. Its protein product is CASSEVGETQYF.

V and J are TRBV21-1 and TRBJ1-2; the table's D gene call, TRBD1, was not cross checked with the DNA. TRBV21-1 is listed as a pseudogene. The CDR3 runs 14 residues. In DNA, the CDR3 is TGTGCCAGCAGCAACCCACCGGGGAATGGCAGCTACACCTTC. As protein: CASSNPPGNGSYTF.

Note on this clonotype: One end of the junction fails to match germline, which may point to a read error. The V call is TRBV7-7, the J call TRBJ2-7; D unclear. The CDR3 spans 13 residues. Germline CDR1 and CDR2: SSHAT and FNYEAQ (reference sequence). The CDR3 DNA is TGTGCTAGCAGCTTAGGCAGAAACTACGAGCAGTACTTC. Amino acid sequence: CASSLGRNYEQYF.

CDR3 region: CASSSGATMTETQYF. The CDR3 region has the DNA TGTGCCAGCAGCTCGGGAGCCACAATGACAGAGACCCAGTACTTC. The chain joins TRBV7-9 to TRBJ2-5; a possible D gene is TRBD2 (6 bases). Germline loops: CDR1 SEHNR, CDR2 FQNEAQ (reference sequence). The CDR3 loop spans 15 amino acids. The ends were cut back, 4 bases at V and 4 bases at J, with 16 bases in the middle.

V and J are TRBV6-1 and TRBJ1-1, with TRBD1 as a possible D gene (5 bases). Trimming removed 0 bases from V and 2 bases from J, with 13 bases in between. Germline loops: CDR1 MNHNS, CDR2 SASEGT. This CDR3 contains 16 residues. The CDR3 reads CASSEAWAGKNTEAFF. In DNA form, the CDR3 reads TGTGCCAGCAGTGAAGCGTGGGCAGGGAAAAACACTGAAGCTTTCTTT.

This clonotype has at least ten counts. The V call is TRBV6-2 or TRBV6-3, the J call TRBJ2-1; no clear D gene. The CDR3 contains 14 residues. Germline lookup yields CDR1 MNHEY and CDR2 SVGEGT. V lost 3 bases to trimming and J lost 4 bases, with 10 bases between them. The CDR3 region has the DNA TGTGCCAGCAGTTATTTAGGGAATTACAATGAGCAGTTCTTC. Its protein is CASSYLGNYNEQFF.

The rearrangement joins TRBV29-1 to TRBJ2-3; D call uncertain. V was clipped by 3 bases and J by 1 base, with 11 bases between them. The V gene's germline CDR1 is SQVTM and CDR2 ANQGSEA. The CDR3 totals 14 residues. CDR3 sequence: CSVDPGSGTDTQYF. DNA of the CDR3: TGCAGCGTTGACCCAGGAAGCGGCACAGATACGCAGTATTTT.